A single sample is the source of the 10 T cell receptor beta chains below, sequenced in a study of OX40 agonist ivuxolimab in advanced cancers. Profiling relied on immunoSEQ multiplex PCR, and the TCRdb table lists in-frame clones only, not all of them. Here the sample spans tens of thousands of clones, about 88% being singletons. The material was CD4+ or CD8+ T cells sorted from blood, obtained in a trial of the OX40 agonist ivuxolimab. The receptors stem from an adult with an advanced solid tumor such as melanoma, head and neck, liver or kidney cancer.

The CDR3 sequence is CAWTGTGVGSYNSPLHF. In DNA, the CDR3 is TGTGCCTGGACCGGGACAGGGGTGGGGTCCTATAATTCACCCCTCCACTTT. The V and J genes are TRBV30 and TRBJ1-6; TRBD1 aligns across 10 bases. J lost 1 base, V lost 4 bases, and 7 bases had no gene match. Germline V lookup: CDR1 GTSNPN, CDR2 SVGIG (reference sequence). This CDR3 is built from 17 residues. Full variable domain (rest looked up from reference TRBV30 and TRBJ1-6): SQTIHQWPATLVQPVGSPLSLECTVEGTSNPNLYWYRQAAGRGLQLLFYSVGIGQISSEVPQNLSASRPQDRQFILSSKKLLLSDSGFYLCAWTGTGVGSYNSPLHFGNGTRLTVT.

This chain links TRBV7-2 with TRBJ1-5; D is unresolved. V was shortened by 3 bases and J by 1 base, with 10 bases between the two germline ends. In germline, CDR1 is SGHTA, CDR2 FQGNSA. The CDR3 is 15 amino acids. CDR3 loop: CASSLGVLSNQPQHF. CDR3 sequence (DNA): TGTGCCAGCAGCTTGGGAGTGCTGAGCAATCAGCCCCAGCATTTT. Filled out from reference TRBV7-2 and TRBJ1-5, the complete variable domain reads GAGVSQSPSNKVTEKGKDVELRCDPISGHTALYWYRQSLGQGLEFLIYFQGNSAPDKSGLPSDRFSAERTGGSVSTLTIQRTQQEDSAVYLCASSLGVLSNQPQHFGDGTRLSIL.

The chain joins TRBV7-9 to TRBJ2-5; D is ambiguous. CDR1 SEHNR and CDR2 FQNEAQ come from the germline V gene (reference sequence). The CDR3 totals 12 residues. Trimming removed 5 bases from V and 0 bases from J, with 4 bases in between. CDR3 sequence reads: CASSRNQETQYF. The CDR3 region has the DNA TGTGCCAGCAGCCGAAACCAAGAGACCCAGTACTTC.

The V call is TRBV6-6, the J call TRBJ1-5; D uncertain. This CDR3 contains 14 residues. Trimming cost V 6 bases and J 1 base, with 10 bases left between them. CDR1 is MNHNY and CDR2 is SVGAGI in the germline V gene (reference sequence). The DNA of the CDR3 is TGTGCCAGCAGCTCTTTCGGCAGCAATCAGCCCCAGCATTTT. It yields the protein CASSSFGSNQPQHF.

The chain recombines TRBV6-5 with TRBJ2-7; D is uncertain. Germline CDR1 and CDR2: MNHEY and SVGAGI. The V end lost 0 bases, the J end lost 2 bases, and 11 bases lay between the germline ends. The CDR3 extends over 15 amino acids. CDR3: CASSYSRGRTYEQYF. The CDR3 DNA reads TGTGCCAGCAGTTACTCCCGAGGCCGCACCTACGAGCAGTACTTC.

V gene TRBV6-1 combines with J gene TRBJ1-5, with 7 bases fitting TRBD1. Losses at the gene ends were 6 bases for V and 7 bases for J; bases not matched to a gene: 12. Germline CDR1 MNHNS, CDR2 SASEGT. The CDR3 length is 15 residues. The CDR3 DNA sequence: TGTGCCAGCAGCCAGGGGGGGGCACCCGGGCAGCCCCAGCATTTT. Protein sequence: CASSQGGAPGQPQHF.

This chain links TRBV7-3 with TRBJ2-5, with D perhaps TRBD1 (5 bases). This CDR3 has 14 amino acids. Trimming stripped 1 base from V and 2 bases from J, with 8 bases between. From germline, CDR1 is SGHTA and CDR2 FQGTGA. CDR3 DNA: TGTGCCAGCAGCTTAAGGGCAGGGCAAGAGACCCAGTACTTC. Translated, it gives CASSLRAGQETQYF. Combining the CDR3 with reference TRBV7-3 and TRBJ2-5 gives the whole variable domain GAGVSQTPSNKVTEKGKYVELRCDPISGHTALYWYRQSLGQGPEFLIYFQGTGAADDSGLPNDRFFAVRPEGSVSTLKIQRTERGDSAVYLCASSLRAGQETQYFGPGTRLLVL.

The gene calls are TRBV2 and TRBJ2-5; D unclear. The CDR3 consists of 11 residues. CDR1 and CDR2 from the germline V gene are SNHLY and FYNNEI. Between the trimmed V and J ends, which lost 4 bases and 4 bases, there was a span of 4 bases. CDR3 sequence reads: CASSVRETQYF. The CDR3 coding sequence is TGTGCCAGCAGTGTTCGAGAGACCCAGTACTTC.

The gene calls are TRBV5-1 and TRBJ1-5; D may be TRBD1 (5 bases). Germline CDR1 and CDR2: SGHRS and YFSETQ. The CDR3 spans 13 residues. The V end lost 0 bases, the J end lost 7 bases, and 8 bases lay between the germline ends. CDR3 coding DNA: TGCGCCAGCAGCTTGGCCGGGGGACAGCCCCAGCATTTT. Translating it yields CASSLAGGQPQHF.

V and J are TRBV7-9 and TRBJ2-3; TRBD1 matches at 7 bases. The V and J ends lost 9 bases and 8 bases, in that order; junction bases with no gene match: 8. The CDR3 runs 12 residues. Germline V gives CDR1 SEHNR, CDR2 FQNEAQ (reference sequence). CDR3 DNA sequence: TGTGCCAGAGGACAGGTTGGGGGTACGCAGTATTTT. It is translated as CARGQVGGTQYF.